This TCR beta chain was identified during a study of spatial heterogeneity in lung cancer. Study-level background: Alpha-chain detections were consistently fewer than beta-chain detections among the sequences. Study-level points and caveats: Tumoral mutation counts were tracked by counts of expanded intratumoral alpha and beta TCRs.

Time point given: sample taken at primary tumor resection. Sequencing was performed on whole RNA extracted from tumor and nontumor lung tissue, or from frozen PBMC, and the material was left unsorted. TCR cDNA molecules were tagged individually, and each one carried a unique molecular identifier. TCRdb re-derived calls from the 5' RACE reads in MiXCR, one entry per CDR3 protein. The table lists about 5,700 distinct CDR3 sequences, about 16% of them singletons. The CDR3 has 15 residues. CDR1 MNHEY and CDR2 SMNVEV come from the germline V gene (reference sequence). V dropped 3 bases and J dropped 6; count of bases not matched to a gene: 2. This clonotype was recorded many times. Its antigen is currently unknown.

The chain couples TRBV27 to TRBJ2-2; 12 nucleotides line up with TRBD2. The sequence was obtained from a male donor with early-stage non-small cell lung cancer. This specimen was lung tumor tissue, taken at surgery. In nucleotides, the CDR3 is TGTGCCAGCAGTTTTCTAGCGGGAGGGGCCGGGGAGCTGTTTTTT. It translates to CASSFLAGGAGELFF.